Shown below are 32 T cell receptor beta chains from a single sample sequenced in a study of CD8 T cells in Susac syndrome. RNA in amounts of roughly 0.45 to 1 ug was reverse transcribed with random hexamers. One entry per CDR3 protein, called by TCRdb with MiXCR from the immunoSEQ multiplex PCR reads. The sample includes about 180,000 distinct CDR3 sequences, just under 95% of them seen just once. What was sequenced was CD4+ T cells from PBMCs. The origin of the receptors is a human donor with Susac syndrome.

V usage is TRBV5-1 and J usage is TRBJ2-5, with 7 bases that match TRBD1. Germline loops: CDR1 SGHRS, CDR2 YFSETQ. J was trimmed by 4 bases and V by 7 bases; bases with no gene match: 4. There are 12 residues in the CDR3. The CDR3: CASQQGRETQYF. The DNA of the CDR3 is TGCGCCAGCCAACAGGGGAGAGAGACCCAGTACTTC.

V is TRBV5-6 and J is TRBJ1-2; TRBD1 aligns across 8 bases. Germline V gene lookup returns CDR1 SGHDT and CDR2 YYEEEE. Germline trimming cut 3 bases from V and 3 bases from J; bases unmatched to any gene: 10. This CDR3 is 16 amino acids long. In DNA, the CDR3 is TGTGCCAGCAGCTCGTCCGGGACAGGTTCCTACTATGGCTACACCTTC. Amino acid sequence: CASSSSGTGSYYGYTF.

The chain employs TRBV15 and TRBJ2-3; 8 nucleotides agree with TRBD1. The ends lost 2 bases at V and 0 bases at J; junction bases unmatched: 13. Germline-derived CDR1 and CDR2 are LNHNV and YYDKDF (reference sequence). This CDR3 is built from 19 residues. The CDR3 DNA reads TGTGCCACCAGCAGACCGGGACAGGACCGAGGGCCGAGCACAGATACGCAGTATTTT. Translation: CATSRPGQDRGPSTDTQYF. The full variable domain, completed using reference TRBV15 and TRBJ2-3, is DAMVIQNPRYQVTQFGKPVTLSCSQTLNHNVMYWYQQKSSQAPKLLFHYYDKDFNNEADTPDNFQSRRPNTSFCFLDIRSPGLGDTAMYLCATSRPGQDRGPSTDTQYFGPGTRLTVL.

The chain employs TRBV7-2 and TRBJ1-1, with D tentatively TRBD1 (5 bases). The V gene lost 3 bases and the J gene lost 4 bases, with 15 bases spanning the gap. Germline CDR1 is SGHTA and CDR2 is FQGNSA. This CDR3 comprises 15 residues. DNA of the CDR3: TGTGCCAGCAGCTTCTTTCCTCGGAGGGGCACTGAAGCTTTCTTT. Translated, it gives CASSFFPRRGTEAFF.

V gene TRBV10-3 combines with J gene TRBJ2-5; TRBD2 aligns across 10 bases. Germline CDR1 and CDR2: ENHRY and SYGVKD. J lost 3 bases, V lost 11 bases, and 9 bases had no gene match. The CDR3 is 14 amino acids. CDR3 coding DNA: TGTGCCGTTTCAGCGGGGGGGCGTGAAGAGACCCAGTACTTC. Its protein product is CAVSAGGREETQYF.

The chain employs TRBV20-1 and TRBJ2-1, with D perhaps TRBD2 (5 bases). This CDR3 region has 15 residues. V was clipped by 6 bases and J by 0 bases, with 15 bases between them. Germline V gene lookup returns CDR1 DFQATT and CDR2 SNEGSKA (reference sequence). CDR3 region: CSAPGGRRSYNEQFF. Here the CDR3 DNA reads TGCAGTGCCCCTGGCGGGCGGCGCTCCTACAATGAGCAGTTCTTC.

The chain has TRBV2 and TRBJ2-1; 8 bases map to TRBD2. In germline, CDR1 is SNHLY, CDR2 FYNNEI. Losses at the gene ends were 4 bases for V and 7 bases for J; bases not matched to a gene: 3. The CDR3 has 13 amino acids. CDR3 coding DNA: TGTGCCAGCAGTGTTCGACTAGCGAATGAGCAGTTCTTC. This gives the protein CASSVRLANEQFF.

The gene calls are TRBV18 and TRBJ1-1, with 7 bases that match TRBD1. V trimming: 5 bases; J trimming: 6 bases; junction bases outside the gene matches: 6. The CDR3 is 13 residues long. CDR1 is KGHSH, CDR2 LQKENI, per germline. CDR3 nucleotides: TGTGCCAGCTCATCAGAGGGGGCCCCTGAAGCTTTCTTT. The encoded protein is CASSSEGAPEAFF.

This rearrangement joins TRBV4-3 to TRBJ2-1; the D is unclear. The length of the CDR3 is 14 residues. With 2 bases removed from V and 4 bases from J, the gap between germline ends came to 9 bases. CDR1 and CDR2 from the germline V gene are LGHNA and YSLEER. CDR3 DNA sequence: TGCGCCAGCAGCCAAAGCCCTAGGTACAATGAGCAGTTCTTC. Protein: CASSQSPRYNEQFF.

The genes are TRBV11-1 and TRBJ1-2; D is unresolved. V lost 0 bases and J lost 1, with 3 bases in between. Germline CDR1 is SGHAT and CDR2 is FQDESV (reference sequence). CDR3 length: 13 residues. This chain's CDR3 is CASSLAVNYGYTF. CDR3 bases: TGTGCCAGCAGCTTAGCAGTTAACTATGGCTACACCTTC. The complete variable domain, with remaining parts taken from reference TRBV11-1 and TRBJ1-2, reads EAEVAQSPRYKITEKSQAVAFWCDPISGHATLYWYRQILGQGPELLVQFQDESVVDDSQLPKDRFSAERLKGVDSTLKIQPAELGDSAMYLCASSLAVNYGYTFGSGTRLTVV.

This clonotype has a single count. V and J are TRBV2 and TRBJ1-5, with 7 positions matching TRBD1. Germline V CDR1 and CDR2: SNHLY, FYNNEI. CDR3 size: 14 residues. Germline trimming cut 4 bases from V and 3 bases from J; bases unmatched to any gene: 3. The CDR3 here is CASSVQGNNQPQHF. DNA for the CDR3: TGTGCCAGCAGTGTACAGGGGAACAATCAGCCCCAGCATTTT.

This chain joins TRBV18 and TRBJ1-1; D gene uncertain. The germline V and J ends were trimmed by 1 base and 1 base, with 13 bases remaining between them. The germline V gene encodes CDR1 KGHSH and CDR2 LQKENI. The CDR3 loop spans 16 amino acids. The CDR3 DNA reads as TGTGCCAGCTCACCACGCTCGGTTATGTGGAACACTGAAGCTTTCTTT. Its translation: CASSPRSVMWNTEAFF.

This clonotype was counted once. V gene TRBV19 combines with J gene TRBJ1-2; 7 bases fit TRBD1. V trimming: 4 bases; J trimming: 9 bases; junction bases outside the gene matches: 8. CDR1 and CDR2 from the germline V gene are LNHDA and SQIVND (reference sequence). The CDR3 spans 13 residues. CDR3 bases: TGTGCCAGTAGTACACCGACAGGGTCTCGCTACACCTTC. It is translated as CASSTPTGSRYTF.

The V gene is TRBV5-1, the J gene TRBJ1-4; weak D call: TRBD1 (6 bases). Per the germline V gene, CDR1 is SGHRS and CDR2 is YFSETQ. Trimming cost V 6 bases and J 3 bases, with 15 bases left between them. This CDR3 has 15 amino acids. CDR3 amino acids: CASMTGLSANEKLFF. The CDR3 DNA follows: TGCGCCAGCATGACAGGCTTGTCGGCTAATGAAAAACTGTTTTTT.

This clonotype was detected once. This chain uses TRBV14 with TRBJ1-1, with D perhaps TRBD1 (6 bases). The germline V gene encodes CDR1 SGHDN and CDR2 FVKESK. The CDR3 consists of 13 residues. V shed 7 bases and J shed 6 bases, with 15 bases lying between them. The chain's CDR3 is CASTTTRGAEAFF. The CDR3 bases are TGTGCCAGCACCACAACCAGGGGCGCTGAAGCTTTCTTT.

This clonotype appeared a single time. The chain has TRBV7-2 and TRBJ2-7; 8 nucleotides agree with TRBD1. This CDR3 spans 14 amino acids. Germline assignment: CDR1 SGHTA and CDR2 FQGNSA. J lost 1 base, V lost 5 bases, and 4 bases had no gene match. CDR3 DNA sequence: TGTGCCAGCAGCGGAGACAGGGGTTCCTACGAGCAGTACTTC. This gives the protein CASSGDRGSYEQYF.

This chain joins TRBV7-2 and TRBJ1-1; D not resolved. CDR1 and CDR2 from the germline V gene are SGHTA and FQGNSA. V shed 2 bases and J shed 4 bases, with 5 bases lying between them. The CDR3 contains 12 residues. CDR3 nucleotides: TGTGCCAGCAGCTTAAGGGTCACTGAAGCTTTCTTT. Residues: CASSLRVTEAFF. The entire variable domain, with the rest obtained from reference TRBV7-2 and TRBJ1-1, is as follows: GAGVSQSPSNKVTEKGKDVELRCDPISGHTALYWYRQSLGQGLEFLIYFQGNSAPDKSGLPSDRFSAERTGGSVSTLTIQRTQQEDSAVYLCASSLRVTEAFFGQGTRLTVV.

The chain joins TRBV4-1 to TRBJ1-5; 7 positions agree with TRBD1. Germline loops: CDR1 MGHRA, CDR2 YSYEKL. V shed 3 bases, J shed 7 bases, and the junction held 6 bases outside the gene matches. The CDR3 length is 14 residues. The CDR3 here is CASSQPGQKQPQHF. CDR3 nucleotides: TGCGCCAGCAGCCAGCCGGGACAGAAGCAGCCCCAGCATTTT.

This clonotype was found once. This chain joins TRBV12-3 or TRBV12-4 and TRBJ2-7; 13 bases match TRBD2. The ends lost 6 bases at V and 4 bases at J; junction bases unmatched: 3. This CDR3 contains 14 residues. CDR3 nucleotides: TGTGCCAGCAGAGGGACTAGCGGGAAATACGAGCAGTACTTC. Protein sequence: CASRGTSGKYEQYF.

The chain carries TRBV4-3 and TRBJ2-7; the match to TRBD2 covers 12 bases. This CDR3 comprises 14 residues. The V and J ends lost 4 bases and 6 bases, in that order; junction bases with no gene match: 4. Germline CDR1 LGHNA, CDR2 YSLEER. The CDR3 DNA is TGCGCCAGCAGCCCCAGACTAGCGGGAGCCGAGCAGTACTTC. Encoded protein: CASSPRLAGAEQYF.

J is TRBJ2-2 and V is TRBV4-1; D gene unclear. The CDR3 consists of 13 residues. Germline V CDR1 and CDR2: MGHRA, YSYEKL. V was trimmed by 0 bases and J by 7 bases, leaving 6 bases between them. The CDR3 coding sequence is TGCGCCAGCAGCCAAGATCCTAGCGGGGAGCTGTTTTTT. Protein sequence: CASSQDPSGELFF.

This CDR3 reads CASSFVGDQPQHF. The CDR3 coding sequence is TGTGCCAGCAGCTTCGTGGGTGATCAGCCCCAGCATTTT. The chain joins TRBV5-6 to TRBJ1-5; D is unresolved. V was shortened by 2 bases and J by 5 bases, with 8 bases between the two germline ends. CDR3 length: 13 residues. Germline V gives CDR1 SGHDT, CDR2 YYEEEE. Full variable domain (outside the CDR3, taken from reference TRBV5-6 and TRBJ1-5): DAGVTQSPTHLIKTRGQQVTLRCSPKSGHDTVSWYQQALGQGPQFIFQYYEEEERQRGNFPDRFSGHQFPNYSSELNVNALLLGDSALYLCASSFVGDQPQHFGDGTRLSIL.

V and J are TRBV6-6 and TRBJ2-2; 11 nucleotides line up with TRBD1. CDR1 and CDR2 (germline): MNHNY, SVGAGI (reference sequence). The CDR3 is 16 amino acids. V lost 4 bases and J lost 7; bases outside the gene matches: 8. The CDR3 loop is CASSSTGTGGGGELFF. CDR3 DNA: TGTGCCAGCAGTTCCACCGGGACAGGGGGAGGCGGGGAGCTGTTTTTT.

The chain employs TRBV15 and TRBJ2-1; 9 bases align to TRBD1. The germline V gene encodes CDR1 LNHNV and CDR2 YYDKDF (reference sequence). The CDR3 extends over 15 amino acids. V was clipped by 5 bases and J by 2 bases; unmatched bases: 4. CDR3 loop: CATSGRDRAYNEQFF. For the CDR3, the DNA is TGTGCCACCAGCGGCCGGGACAGGGCCTACAATGAGCAGTTCTTC.

This chain joins TRBV20-1 and TRBJ1-1; D is possibly TRBD1 (5 bases). The CDR3 is 16 amino acids. V dropped 0 bases and J dropped 1 base, with 15 bases sitting between them. Germline V gene sequence: CDR1 DFQATT, CDR2 SNEGSKA (reference sequence). The CDR3 nucleotides read TGCAGTGCTAGAGATCCAGGGACTCCGACGAACACTGAAGCTTTCTTT. Translation: CSARDPGTPTNTEAFF.

The chain combines TRBV15 with TRBJ2-5; D uncertain. The germline V gene has CDR1 LNHNV and CDR2 YYDKDF (reference sequence). The CDR3 extends over 13 amino acids. V lost 6 bases, J lost 5 bases, and 13 bases lay in between. CDR3 in amino acids: CATSRNVGETQYF. The CDR3, as DNA: TGTGCCACCAGTCGAAATGTGGGGGAGACCCAGTACTTC.

J is TRBJ2-7 and V is TRBV3-1; D not certain. The CDR3 is 11 amino acids. Germline loops: CDR1 LGHDT, CDR2 YNNKEL (reference sequence). With 1 base removed from V and 7 bases from J, the gap between germline ends came to 5 bases. The CDR3 DNA sequence: TGTGCCAGCAGCCAAGCTCGGGAGCAGTACTTC. This gives the protein CASSQAREQYF.

The chain uses TRBV2 and TRBJ2-3, with D possibly TRBD2 on 6 matching bases. Between the trimmed V and J ends, which lost 2 bases and 5 bases, there was a span of 11 bases. CDR3 length: 14 residues. CDR1 is SNHLY, CDR2 FYNNEI, per germline. This chain's CDR3 is CASSEPGSIDTQYF. The CDR3 DNA follows: TGTGCCAGCAGTGAACCCGGGAGTATAGATACGCAGTATTTT. Full variable domain (missing parts from reference TRBV2 and TRBJ2-3): EPEVTQTPSHQVTQMGQEVILRCVPISNHLYFYWYRQILGQKVEFLVSFYNNEISEKSEIFDDQFSVERPDGSNFTLKIRSTKLEDSAMYFCASSEPGSIDTQYFGPGTRLTVL.

This chain connects TRBV3-1 to TRBJ2-3; no firm D call. The V and J ends lost 0 bases and 4 bases respectively, with 8 bases between them. The CDR3 runs 14 residues. CDR1 LGHDT and CDR2 YNNKEL come from the germline V gene (reference sequence). The CDR3 region is CASSQDHAADTQYF. The CDR3, as DNA: TGTGCCAGCAGCCAAGACCACGCCGCAGATACGCAGTATTTT.

V and J are TRBV6-2 or TRBV6-3 and TRBJ1-2; no clear D gene. This CDR3 is 11 amino acids long. V lost 2 bases to trimming and J lost 8 bases, with 6 bases between them. Per the germline V gene, CDR1 is MNHEY and CDR2 is SVGEGT. The DNA of the CDR3 is TGTGCCAGCAGTTACGTCTTCGGCTACACCTTC. It is translated as CASSYVFGYTF.

This sequence joins TRBV7-9 and TRBJ1-5; 7 positions match TRBD1. V gave up 0 bases and J gave up 0 bases; unmatched junction bases: 5. The CDR3 runs to 17 residues. Germline CDR1 and CDR2: SEHNR and FQNEAQ (reference sequence). CDR3 in amino acids: CASSLAGGVGSNQPQHF. CDR3 sequence (DNA): TGTGCCAGCAGCTTAGCAGGGGGCGTGGGTAGCAATCAGCCCCAGCATTTT. The full variable domain, completed using reference TRBV7-9 and TRBJ1-5, is DTGVSQNPRHKITKRGQNVTFRCDPISEHNRLYWYRQTLGQGPEFLTYFQNEAQLEKSRLLSDRFSAERPKGSFSTLEIQRTEQGDSAMYLCASSLAGGVGSNQPQHFGDGTRLSIL.

This chain links TRBV20-1 with TRBJ2-1, with D possibly TRBD2 on 6 matching bases. Germline CDR1 is DFQATT and CDR2 is SNEGSKA (reference sequence). With 6 bases removed from V and 5 bases from J, the gap between germline ends came to 17 bases. The CDR3 consists of 14 residues. As DNA, the CDR3 is TGCAGTGCCGTCCCCACGGGACTCAACAATGAGCAGTTCTTC. It translates to CSAVPTGLNNEQFF.